This entry lists 15 T cell receptor beta chains sequenced from one sample in a study of blood T cell repertoires in COVID-19. This table comes from immunoSEQ multiplex PCR, and its TCRdb copy is limited to in-frame clones, with some not included. The data hold 110,000 to 150,000 clones, with about three quarters observed a single time. The sample was peripheral blood. All receptors derive from a woman between 55 and 75 years old with acute or convalescent COVID-19.

The chain carries TRBV7-9 and TRBJ2-7, with 10 bases fitting TRBD1. The CDR3 is made up of 15 amino acids. The germline V gene has CDR1 SEHNR and CDR2 FQNEAQ (reference sequence). After removal of 5 bases from V and 3 bases from J, the junction contained 7 bases not matched to a gene. The CDR3 region is CASSPPGQGIYEQYF. The DNA for the CDR3 is TGTGCCAGCAGCCCCCCGGGACAGGGGATCTACGAGCAGTACTTC. Using reference TRBV7-9 and TRBJ2-7 for the parts outside the CDR3, the full variable domain is DTGVSQNPRHKITKRGQNVTFRCDPISEHNRLYWYRQTLGQGPEFLTYFQNEAQLEKSRLLSDRFSAERPKGSFSTLEIQRTEQGDSAMYLCASSPPGQGIYEQYFGPGTRLTVT.

The CDR3, as DNA: TGTGCCAGCAGCCCGGGGGGTTCCTACAATGAGCAGTTCTTC. It codes for CASSPGGSYNEQFF. The rearrangement joins TRBV7-8 to TRBJ2-1; 7 bases are shared with TRBD2. CDR1 and CDR2 (germline): SGHVS, FQNEAQ. The CDR3 totals 14 residues. Unmatched junction bases numbered 2, after V lost 5 bases and J lost 1 base.

The rearrangement links TRBV27 to TRBJ2-1; TRBD2 aligns across 14 bases. This CDR3 has 21 residues. Germline-derived CDR1 and CDR2 are MNHEY and SMNVEV (reference sequence). Trimming removed 9 bases from V and 7 bases from J; junction bases left unmatched: 26. The CDR3 bases are TGTGCCAGTTACCGAACGAAAGGGACTAGCGGGAGTTGGTCGTCTCGTAATGAGCAGTTCTTC. This codes for CASYRTKGTSGSWSSRNEQFF.

The V gene is TRBV5-8, the J gene TRBJ1-5, with D possibly matching TRBD1 (6 bases). Germline V gene data show CDR1 as SGHTS and CDR2 as YDEGEE. Trimming removed 4 bases from V and 7 bases from J, with 18 bases in between. This CDR3 contains 15 residues. The CDR3 sequence: CASSGGTTAGQPQHF. The CDR3 region has the DNA TGTGCCAGCAGCGGGGGCACTACGGCAGGCCAGCCCCAGCATTTT.

This clone was counted once. This rearrangement joins TRBV27 to TRBJ2-1, with D possibly matching TRBD2 (6 bases). In germline, CDR1 is MNHEY, CDR2 SMNVEV (reference sequence). The CDR3 is 15 residues long. The ends were cut back, 6 bases at V and 8 bases at J, with 20 bases in the middle. CDR3 sequence: CASRGLTGSSDEQFF. The CDR3 DNA reads TGTGCCAGCAGGGGACTGACGGGGAGCAGCGATGAGCAGTTCTTC.

The CDR3 sequence is CASSELAGSSYNEQFF. The CDR3 bases are TGTGCCAGCAGTGAGCTAGCGGGGAGCTCCTACAATGAGCAGTTCTTC. The rearrangement links TRBV2 to TRBJ2-1; TRBD2 matches at 9 bases. The CDR3 sequence is 16 residues long. CDR1 and CDR2 from the germline V gene are SNHLY and FYNNEI. Trimming removed 3 bases from V and 0 bases from J; junction bases left unmatched: 3.

As to this clone: One end of the junction is discordant with germline, which a read error may explain. The chain combines TRBV7-7 with TRBJ2-1, with no clear D. CDR3 length equals 16 residues. Looked up from germline, CDR1 is SSHAT and CDR2 is FNYEAQ (reference sequence). The CDR3 spells CASSKEIQSSYNEQFF. CDR3 nucleotides: TGTGCTAGCAGCAAGGAGATCCAGAGCTCCTACAATGAGCAGTTCTTC.

The chain combines TRBV30 with TRBJ1-5; no firm D call. Germline CDR1 and CDR2: GTSNPN and SVGIG (reference sequence). This CDR3 has 13 residues. Trimming took 5 bases from V and 4 from J, leaving 12 bases between them. CDR3 in DNA: TGTGCCTGGTCCGAGGTGGATAATCAGCCCCAGCATTTT. It specifies CAWSEVDNQPQHF.

The rearrangement joins TRBV4-2 to TRBJ2-1; unclear D gene. Trimming removed 0 bases from V and 10 bases from J, with 10 bases in between. From germline, CDR1 is LGHNA and CDR2 YNFKEQ. The CDR3 is 13 amino acids. CDR3 DNA: TGTGCCAGCAGCCAAGATCTACGTCGGGAGCAGTTCTTC. It specifies CASSQDLRREQFF.

In this sample, this clone turned up a few times. The gene calls are TRBV5-6 and TRBJ2-1; 12 nucleotides agree with TRBD2. CDR1 and CDR2 (germline): SGHDT, YYEEEE. The V segment lost 4 bases and the J segment 8 bases; nucleotides outside the gene matches: 7. This CDR3 has 15 amino acids. DNA for the CDR3: TGTGCCAGCAGCAATGGACTAGCGGGAATGCATGAGCAGTTCTTC. Translating gives CASSNGLAGMHEQFF. Using reference TRBV5-6 and TRBJ2-1 for the parts outside the CDR3, the full variable domain is DAGVTQSPTHLIKTRGQQVTLRCSPKSGHDTVSWYQQALGQGPQFIFQYYEEEERQRGNFPDRFSGHQFPNYSSELNVNALLLGDSALYLCASSNGLAGMHEQFFGPGTRLTVL.

The gene calls are TRBV5-6 and TRBJ1-1, with a tentative D call TRBD1 (6 bases). CDR3 size: 14 residues. Germline CDR1 SGHDT, CDR2 YYEEEE. The ends were cut back, 7 bases at V and 3 bases at J, with 16 bases in the middle. DNA for the CDR3: TGTGCCAGCTCCTACCAGGGGAGAGACACTGAAGCTTTCTTT. Translating gives CASSYQGRDTEAFF.

This clone has a handful of counts. The CDR3 sequence: CATSDTGGGIFNNEQFF. CDR3 sequence (DNA): TGTGCCACCAGTGATACCGGGGGGGGTATTTTCAACAATGAGCAGTTCTTC. The chain combines TRBV24-1 with TRBJ2-1; TRBD2 matches 8 bases. V dropped 3 bases and J dropped 5; count of bases not matched to a gene: 11. The CDR3 has 17 amino acids. Germline assignment: CDR1 KGHDR and CDR2 SFDVKD.

This CDR3 reads CASRESRGRNSPLHF. The CDR3 DNA is TGTGCCAGCAGAGAGAGTAGAGGAAGAAATTCACCCCTCCACTTT. The J gene is TRBJ1-6, the V gene TRBV7-9; D gene ambiguous. The germline CDR1 and CDR2 sequences are SEHNR and FQNEAQ (reference sequence). The CDR3 is made up of 15 amino acids. V lost 6 bases to trimming and J lost 7 bases, with 16 bases between them.

The gene calls are TRBV10-3 and TRBJ1-1, with D tentatively TRBD1 (5 bases). With 0 bases removed from V and 10 bases from J, the gap between germline ends came to 12 bases. The germline V gene encodes CDR1 ENHRY and CDR2 SYGVKD. The CDR3 sequence is 13 residues long. The CDR3 coding sequence is TGTGCCATCAGTGAGTCCTTGCAGGGTAGAGCTTTCTTT. Its translation is CAISESLQGRAFF.

This clone was seen a handful of times. V is TRBV5-1 and J is TRBJ2-1; D ambiguous. Germline CDR1 SGHRS, CDR2 YFSETQ. The CDR3 is made up of 11 amino acids. V lost 7 bases to trimming and J lost 6 bases, with 8 bases between them. The CDR3: CASSSGNEQFF. DNA of the CDR3: TGCGCCAGCTCTTCGGGCAATGAGCAGTTCTTC.